A selection of T cell receptor beta chains follows, all from one sample in a study of blood T cell repertoires in COVID-19. Assay: immunoSEQ multiplex PCR; the TCRdb copy retains only in-frame clones and omits some. The sample holds approximately 70,000 clones, more than 65% seen once. The sequencing input was peripheral blood. The receptors shown here come from a woman aged 60-75 years with acute or convalescent COVID-19. The CDR3 runs from the conserved cysteine through the conserved F or W. A D gene is named only where the DNA matches it firmly. Clone size is not always given. Where it is, it says once, few, many or a class for expanded clones.

clone_size j_call v_call d_call cdr3_nt cdr3_aa
. TRBJ1-4 TRBV30 . TGTGCCTTCAGCTTCACTAACCCTAATGAAAAACTGTTTTTT CAFSFTNPNEKLFF
. TRBJ2-3 TRBV5-1 TRBD2 TGCGCCAGCAGCCTGGAACTGACTAGCACGGGGGATACGCAGTATTTT CASSLELTSTGDTQYF
. TRBJ2-1 TRBV24-1 . TGTGCCACCAGTGATCACGGGACAATGTGGTTCTTC CATSDHGTMWFF
once TRBJ1-1 TRBV3-1/TRBV3-2 . TGTGCCAGCAGCCAAGATAGGAGTAGGGGAGGAACTGAAGCTTTCTTT CASSQDRSRGGTEAFF
. TRBJ2-7 TRBV5-1 . TGCGCCAGCAGCTTTACAGGCTACGAGCAGTACTTC CASSFTGYEQYF
once TRBJ1-5 TRBV2 TRBD1 TGTGCCAGCAGCCCGGACAGGGGACACAATCAGCCCCAGCATTTT CASSPDRGHNQPQHF
. TRBJ2-1 TRBV5-1 TRBD2 TGCGCCAGCAGGCTACAAACTAGCGGCCACAATGAGCAGTTCTTC CASRLQTSGHNEQFF
. TRBJ2-2 TRBV30 TRBD1 TGTGCCTGGAGTGGCCAGAGGGGACAGGGGATCGGGGAGCTGTTTTTT CAWSGQRGQGIGELFF
. TRBJ1-2 TRBV9 . TGTGCCAGCAGCGTAGGTGAGACAGTTAACTATGGCTACACCTTC CASSVGETVNYGYTF
. TRBJ1-2 TRBV3-1/TRBV3-2 TRBD1 TGTGCCAGCAGCCAAGATAAAAGGGCAGGGGGCGTAGTGTCGGAGGGCTACACCTTC CASSQDKRAGGVVSEGYTF
. TRBJ1-1 TRBV19 . TGTGCCAGTAGTATTTGGGGAGCGAACACTGAAGCTTTCTTT CASSIWGANTEAFF
. TRBJ2-1 TRBV19 TRBD1 TGTGCCAGTAGCCCGCGGGGGACAGGGAAGAACAATGAGCAGTTCTTC CASSPRGTGKNNEQFF
. TRBJ1-1 TRBV30 TRBD1 TGTGCCTGGAAACGGCCGGACAGGGCGAACACTGAAGCTTTCTTT CAWKRPDRANTEAFF
. TRBJ1-2 TRBV19 TRBD1 TGTGCCAGTGTCACAGGGGGTTACGGCTATGGCTACACCTTC CASVTGGYGYGYTF
. TRBJ1-5 TRBV7-9 . TGTGCCAGCAGCTTAGCGCAGGGTGGCGGCAATCAGCCCCAGCATTTT CASSLAQGGGNQPQHF
. TRBJ2-4 TRBV5-6 TRBD1 TGTGCCAGCAGCACCTGGACAGGGCTCAAAAACATTCAGTACTTC CASSTWTGLKNIQYF
. TRBJ2-5 TRBV6-5 . TGTGCCAGCAGTTACCCAGGTTTGGAGACCCAGTACTTC CASSYPGLETQYF
few TRBJ2-1 TRBV12-3/TRBV12-4 . TGTGCCAGCAGTTTAGCTGGGGGGAATGAGCAGTTCTTC CASSLAGGNEQFF
. TRBJ2-3 TRBV11-3 . TGTGCCAGCAGCTTAGGATGGGCGGATACGCAGTATTTT CASSLGWADTQYF
. TRBJ1-2 TRBV3-1/TRBV3-2 . TGTGCCAGTGGCATTGGAGGGGTCTATGGCTACACCTTC CASGIGGVYGYTF
. TRBJ2-1 TRBV5-1 TRBD1 TGCGCCAGCAGCTTGGCGGACAGGCGATACAATGAGCAGTTCTTC CASSLADRRYNEQFF
. TRBJ2-3 TRBV18 TRBD2 TGTGCCAGCTCACGACTGACTAGCGGGGGGGCCACGGATACGCAGTATTTT CASSRLTSGGATDTQYF
. TRBJ2-7 TRBV18 . TGTGCCAGCTCACCGGTCCCGGGACACCAGTACGAGCAGTACTTC CASSPVPGHQYEQYF
. TRBJ1-3 TRBV18 . TGTGCCAGCTCACCCCCCTCCGGGAATGGAAACACCATATATTTT CASSPPSGNGNTIYF
. TRBJ1-4 TRBV5-5 . TGTGCCAGCAGCTTGTCACCATCGGAGCGGAGTGCAACTAATGAAAAACTGTTTTTT CASSLSPSERSATNEKLFF
. TRBJ1-3 TRBV25-1 . TGTGCCAGCAGTGAATCAACGGGGGTCGTTGGAAACACCATATATTTT CASSESTGVVGNTIYF
. TRBJ2-5 TRBV7-6 TRBD2 TGTGCCAGCAGCCTTACTGAGCGGGGGGGCAGGGAGACCCAGTACTTC CASSLTERGGRETQYF
. TRBJ1-2 TRBV6-5 . TGTGCCAGCAGTACAGGGTCAGCCCTAGGTTATGGCTACACCTTC CASSTGSALGYGYTF
. TRBJ2-7 TRBV7-3 . TGTGCCAGCAGCTCCACCTACGAGCAGTACTTC CASSSTYEQYF
. TRBJ1-2 TRBV4-2 . TGTGCCAGCAGCCAAGATGAATCAGGGAAATATGGCTACACCTTC CASSQDESGKYGYTF
. TRBJ1-2 TRBV24-1 TRBD1 TGTGCCACCAGTGCCAGGGGGCAGGCTTATGGCTACACCTTC CATSARGQAYGYTF
. TRBJ1-3 TRBV30 . TGTGCCTGGAGTACCTTGCAGGGGTACAGCGCCGTCAACACCATATATTTT CAWSTLQGYSAVNTIYF
. TRBJ2-5 TRBV2 . TGTGCCAGCAGTGAATTTTGGGGGCCGGTCACCAAAGAGACCCAGTACTTC CASSEFWGPVTKETQYF
once TRBJ1-1 TRBV5-1 . TGCGCCAGCAGCAAGGAGGCTTTGAACACTGAAGCTTTCTTT CASSKEALNTEAFF
. TRBJ1-4 TRBV5-1 . TGCGCCAGCAGATCACAGGGACCTAATGAAAAACTGTTTTTT CASRSQGPNEKLFF
few TRBJ2-7 TRBV9 TRBD1 TGTGCCAGCAGCGTAGGAGTAACGGGACAGGTCTCCTACGAGCAGTACTTC CASSVGVTGQVSYEQYF
. TRBJ1-3 TRBV19 . TGTGCCAGTAGTCCGCGGCACGGGAGCTCTGGAAACACCATATATTTT CASSPRHGSSGNTIYF
. TRBJ2-7 TRBV29-1 TRBD1 TGCAGCGTCTTCGGACAGGGGGCGCTCGAGCAGTACTTC CSVFGQGALEQYF
. TRBJ2-5 TRBV3-1/TRBV3-2 . TGTGCCAGCAGCCACAACGGGGAACTATTAAAAGGAGAGACCCAGTACTTC CASSHNGELLKGETQYF
few TRBJ1-1 TRBV28 . TGTGCCAGCAGCCAAGGACAGTTGAACACTGAAGCTTTCTTT CASSQGQLNTEAFF